Here is one T cell receptor (beta chain) with its context. The antigen is not known. This sample is drawn from a study of T-cell memory formation after mild COVID-19. Overall study results and limits: Memory cells collected pre-infection included some clones that later responded, suggesting cross-reactive memory joined. Clones that contracted from day 15 to 85 had balanced CD4/CD8; later expanders were CD4+ biased.

TCRdb re-called the 5' RACE reads through MiXCR, storing one row per CDR3 protein. The sample holds around 200,000 distinct CDR3 sequences, about a sixth seen once. J was trimmed by 6 bases and V by 6 bases; bases with no gene match: 12. This CDR3 is 15 amino acids long. Germline V gene sequence: CDR1 MNHEY, CDR2 SMNVEV (reference sequence). The sequenced sample was PBMCs or a T cell subset sorted from them (not recorded which). V and J are TRBV27 and TRBJ1-1, with TRBD1 identical over 8 bases. This TCR was sampled from an adult woman who had mild COVID-19 (a few samples of this study predate the infection). Cell type and time point are not known. CDR3 region: CASSPKTGVRAEAFF. CDR3 nucleotide sequence: TGTGCCAGCAGCCCAAAGACAGGGGTAAGGGCTGAAGCTTTCTTT.